Listed below are T cell receptor beta chains from one sample, sequenced in a study of blood T cell repertoires in COVID-19. Generated by immunoSEQ multiplex PCR, the TCRdb table keeps only in-frame clones and is missing some. The table lists over 150,000 clones, roughly 84% of them singletons. Sequences were obtained from peripheral blood. All receptors derive from a man aged 45-65 years with active or convalescent COVID-19. Both conserved end residues are part of each CDR3. The D gene is left open where the match is weak. Rows may omit the clone size; those that give it use once, few, many or a size class.

>TRBJ1-5|TRBV5-5|-|-
TGTGCCAGCAGCTTGAGGGGCCGTGGCAATCAGCCCCAGCATTTT
CASSLRGRGNQPQHF
>TRBJ1-6|TRBV4-1|-|-
TGCGCCAGCAGCCACCCGGTGGGGGGGACACATAATTCACCCCTCCACTTT
CASSHPVGGTHNSPLHF
>TRBJ2-7|TRBV7-9|TRBD2|-
TGTGCCAGCAGCTTAGTGGGCCCCCCCCCGGGACTAGATACCTACGAGCAGTACTTC
CASSLVGPPPGLDTYEQYF
>TRBJ2-1|TRBV5-6|TRBD1|-
TGTGCCAGCACCAGGGGGAATGAGCAGTTCTTC
CASTRGNEQFF
>TRBJ1-5|TRBV27|-|-
TGTGCCAGCAGTCCCCTCCCGGCGGGGCCCCTTAAGAGTCCCCAGCATTTT
CASSPLPAGPLKSPQHF
>TRBJ2-1|TRBV9|TRBD2|-
TGTGCCAGCAGCGCGTATTCAGCGGGGGGGTCTTCTAATGAGCAGTTCTTC
CASSAYSAGGSSNEQFF
>TRBJ1-3|TRBV7-9|TRBD1|-
TGTGCCAGCAGCTTACCCCAGGGGGCCTCTGGAAACACCATATATTTT
CASSLPQGASGNTIYF
>TRBJ1-5|TRBV7-8|-|-
TGTGCCAGCAGCCCTCTACGGGTCTTCCGCAATCAGCCCCAGCATTTT
CASSPLRVFRNQPQHF
>TRBJ1-2|TRBV27|-|-
TGTGCCAGCAGTTTATCGACAGGACTCCGGGACTATGGCTACACCTTC
CASSLSTGLRDYGYTF
>TRBJ1-2|TRBV9|TRBD1|-
TGTGCCAGCAGCGTAGATGACAGGGGGAACTATGGCTACACCTTC
CASSVDDRGNYGYTF
>TRBJ1-1|TRBV7-2|-|-
TGTGCCAGCAGCCTACGGGGAATCGAAGCTTTCTTT
CASSLRGIEAFF
>TRBJ2-3|TRBV25-1|TRBD2|-
TGTGCCAGCAGTGACTTAGCGGGAGGGGGACAGATAACGCAGTATTTT
CASSDLAGGGQITQYF
>TRBJ1-2|TRBV20-1|-|-
TGCAGTGCTAGAGATGTGGGCGGCTACACCTTC
CSARDVGGYTF
>TRBJ2-1|TRBV3-1/TRBV3-2|TRBD2|-
TGTGCCAGCAGCCCTACGGGAGGGGGCAATGAGCAGTTCTTC
CASSPTGGGNEQFF
>TRBJ2-3|TRBV24-1|TRBD2|-
TGTGCCACCAGTGCAGCGGGACGCACAGATACGCAGTATTTT
CATSAAGRTDTQYF
>TRBJ2-3|TRBV27|TRBD2|-
TGTGCCAGCAGTCCCGGACTAGCAACAGATACGCAGTATTTT
CASSPGLATDTQYF
>TRBJ2-7|TRBV27|TRBD2|once
TGTGCCAGCAGTTTAGGGACTAGCGGGAGGGGCAGCTCCTACGAGCAGTACTTC
CASSLGTSGRGSSYEQYF
>TRBJ1-2|TRBV6-5|TRBD1|few
TGTGCCAGCAGCCGGGACAGGGGGGACTATGGCTACACCTTC
CASSRDRGDYGYTF
>TRBJ1-2|TRBV6-5|TRBD1|-
TGTGCCAGCAGGGACGGGACAGGATTCTATGGCTACACCTTC
CASRDGTGFYGYTF
>TRBJ2-5|TRBV7-2|TRBD2|-
TGTGCCAGCAGCTTGGGACTAGCGAAAGAGACCCAGTACTTC
CASSLGLAKETQYF
>TRBJ1-3|TRBV19|-|-
TGTGCCAGTAGTATGTTACAGGGAACAGGAAACACCATATATTTT
CASSMLQGTGNTIYF
>TRBJ2-5|TRBV4-2|TRBD2|-
TGTGCCAGCAGCCAAGAGGGGACTAGCGGACAAGAGACCCAGTACTTC
CASSQEGTSGQETQYF
>TRBJ2-3|TRBV25-1|-|-
TGTGCCAGCAGAAGGGGGGGGCTACAAGATACGCAGTATTTT
CASRRGGLQDTQYF
>TRBJ2-2|TRBV7-3|-|-
TGTGCCAGCAGCTTAGGAGCCCTAGCCACCGGGGAGCTGTTTTTT
CASSLGALATGELFF
>TRBJ1-5|TRBV5-8|-|-
TGTGCCAGCAGCTTGTGGGCAAGGCCCCAGCATTTT
CASSLWARPQHF
>TRBJ1-2|TRBV11-3|-|few
TGTGCCAGCAGCTTGTCGGGGGTAGGGGGCTACACCTTC
CASSLSGVGGYTF
>TRBJ1-2|TRBV28|-|few
TGTGCCAGCAGTGGTGTCCTTATCCTATATGGCTACACCTTC
CASSGVLILYGYTF
>TRBJ2-1|TRBV7-3|-|-
TGTGCCAGCGGGAGTTCCTCCTACAATGAGCAGTTCTTC
CASGSSSYNEQFF
>TRBJ1-2|TRBV19|TRBD1|once
TGTGCCAGTAGCCCCGGACAGGGGAGATCTGGCTACACCTTC
CASSPGQGRSGYTF
>TRBJ2-1|TRBV27|TRBD2|-
TGTGCCAGCAGCCCAGGGACTAGCGGGAGCAACGAGCAGTTCTTC
CASSPGTSGSNEQFF
>TRBJ1-6|TRBV5-1|-|-
TGCGCCAGCACCGGGTCCTATAATTCACCCCTCCACTTT
CASTGSYNSPLHF
>TRBJ2-5|TRBV19|TRBD1|few
TGTGCCAGTAGTATGACAGGGGTACAAGAGACCCAGTACTTC
CASSMTGVQETQYF
>TRBJ2-7|TRBV23-1|TRBD1|-
TGCGCCAGCAGTCAATCGGGGGACAGGGGGCGAATGCACGAGCAGTACTTC
CASSQSGDRGRMHEQYF
>TRBJ2-1|TRBV19|TRBD1|-
TGTGCCAGTAGTAAAGGGGGGACAGGGGGCAATGAGCAGTTCTTC
CASSKGGTGGNEQFF
>TRBJ2-7|TRBV14|TRBD1|-
TGTGCCAGCAGTCAACAGGGGGGCTCATCGTTCGAGCAGTACTTC
CASSQQGGSSFEQYF
>TRBJ1-5|TRBV2|TRBD1|-
TGTGCCAGCAGTGTACGACAGGGTGGGGAACAGCCCCAGCATTTT
CASSVRQGGEQPQHF
>TRBJ2-3|TRBV6-2/TRBV6-3|-|once
TGTGCCAGCAGTTACTCTGGCGGAGTTATCACAGATACGCAGTATTTT
CASSYSGGVITDTQYF
>TRBJ2-7|TRBV3-1/TRBV3-2|-|-
TGTGCCAGCAGCCAAGGACAGACGAGATTCTACGAGCAGTACTTC
CASSQGQTRFYEQYF
>TRBJ2-2|TRBV15|-|-
TGTGCCACCAGTAGCCCACCAGCAAACACCGGGGAGCTGTTTTTT
CATSSPPANTGELFF
>TRBJ2-5|TRBV7-3|TRBD1|-
TGTGCCAGCAGCGCCGGGACAGGGGATGAGACCCAGTACTTC
CASSAGTGDETQYF
>TRBJ2-7|TRBV11-3|TRBD2|-
TGTGCCAGCAGCTTAGCGGGGACTAGCGGATACGAGCAGTACTTC
CASSLAGTSGYEQYF
>TRBJ1-3|TRBV6-5|TRBD1|-
TGTGCCAGTGGGACAGGGAATCGAAACACCATATATTTT
CASGTGNRNTIYF
>TRBJ2-3|TRBV28|TRBD2|-
TGTGCCAGCAGCAGGACTAGGGCCCCGGGGGATACGCAGTATTTT
CASSRTRAPGDTQYF
>TRBJ2-4|TRBV5-1|-|once
TGCGCCAGCAGCTTGGACAGGCCTGGGGACATTCAGTACTTC
CASSLDRPGDIQYF
>TRBJ2-3|TRBV5-1|-|-
TGCGCCAGCAGTTTTGGACAGAACACAGATACGCAGTATTTT
CASSFGQNTDTQYF
>TRBJ1-2|TRBV24-1|-|-
TGTGCCACCAGTGATAGTACCGGGACACCTTACCTCTATGGCTACACCTTC
CATSDSTGTPYLYGYTF
>TRBJ2-2|TRBV11-3|-|-
TGTGCCAGCAGCTTATCGGGAGTCAGCACCGGGGAGCTGTTTTTT
CASSLSGVSTGELFF
>TRBJ2-5|TRBV5-5|-|-
TGTGCCAGCAGGTCCATTCAGGGGTACCAAGAGACCCAGTACTTC
CASRSIQGYQETQYF
>TRBJ1-2|TRBV9|TRBD1|-
TGTGCCAGCAGCGTTAGACAGGGGGCGGCCTATGGCTACACCTTC
CASSVRQGAAYGYTF
>TRBJ1-4|TRBV5-8|-|many
TGTGCCAGCAGCAGAGTCGTTAATGAAAAACTGTTTTTT
CASSRVVNEKLFF
>TRBJ2-7|TRBV6-5|TRBD2|-
TGTGCCAGCAGTCACCCGGGGGGGGGCAGGTACGAGCAGTACTTC
CASSHPGGGRYEQYF